The 9 T cell receptor beta chains below come from one sample, sequenced in a study of blood T cell repertoires in COVID-19 (dated by TCRdb to about 2020). The library was generated by the immunoSEQ multiplex PCR assay. This is the immuneACCESS table as TCRdb keeps it, with only in-frame sequences that have V and J called. A part of the clones is gone; compared with another copy, unresolved V genes explain less than half, and the rest is unexplained. This sample has 290,000 or so clones in its table, and nearly 90% of those were observed once. The ten largest make up around 4.5% of the sample. Sequenced input: PBMCs or T cells enriched from blood (not recorded which). These receptors all come from a woman between 18 and 29 years old with acute COVID-19.

V gene TRBV4-1 combines with J gene TRBJ2-5; TRBD1 might be the D (6 bases). Trimming removed 1 base at V and 3 bases at J, with 12 bases between. From germline, CDR1 is MGHRA and CDR2 YSYEKL. This CDR3 has 15 residues. CDR3 DNA: TGCGCCAGCAGCCAAGGGGCAGGGGTTGAAGAGACCCAGTACTTC. This gives the protein CASSQGAGVEETQYF.

J is TRBJ1-2 and V is TRBV27; D is possibly TRBD1 (6 bases). CDR3 length: 14 amino acids. The germline V and J ends were trimmed by 4 bases and 6 bases, with 15 bases remaining between them. The germline CDR1 and CDR2 sequences are MNHEY and SMNVEV (reference sequence). The CDR3 protein is CASSSLLPGDGYTF. The DNA for the CDR3 is TGTGCCAGCAGTTCTCTTCTCCCAGGGGATGGCTACACCTTC.

V is TRBV28 and J is TRBJ2-7; no reliable D call. This CDR3 has 13 residues. CDR1 and CDR2 from the germline V gene are MDHEN and SYDVKM. V dropped 2 bases and J dropped 3 bases, with 8 bases sitting between them. CDR3 loop: CASSLIDIYEQYF. CDR3 nucleotide sequence: TGTGCCAGCAGTTTAATAGACATCTACGAGCAGTACTTC.

Only a few counts were recorded for this clone. The chain has TRBV27 and TRBJ2-7; D is unclear. V was cut by 5 bases and J by 2 bases, with 10 bases left in between. The CDR3 totals 13 residues. Germline values: CDR1 MNHEY, CDR2 SMNVEV (reference sequence). CDR3 nucleotides: TGTGCCAGCAGTACGAGCGTACCCTACGAGCAGTACTTC. Its translation is CASSTSVPYEQYF.

This clone was found once. The chain employs TRBV19 and TRBJ1-1; no clear D. CDR1 and CDR2 (germline): LNHDA, SQIVND (reference sequence). V was clipped by 3 bases and J by 7 bases, with 9 bases between them. The CDR3 runs 12 residues. CDR3 nucleotide sequence: TGTGCCAGTAGTATGTTGGGCGATGAAGCTTTCTTT. Residues: CASSMLGDEAFF.

The chain links TRBV27 to TRBJ1-3; TRBD1 agrees at 9 bases. The CDR3 extends over 14 amino acids. The germline V gene encodes CDR1 MNHEY and CDR2 SMNVEV (reference sequence). With V trimmed by 4 bases and J by 5 bases, 3 bases remained unmatched. The CDR3 reads CASSSNRGRNTIYF. Here the CDR3 DNA reads TGTGCCAGCAGTTCCAACAGGGGGCGAAACACCATATATTTT.

The rearrangement joins TRBV28 to TRBJ1-5; D gene unclear. This CDR3 has 13 amino acids. Trimming removed 6 bases from V and 11 bases from J, with 17 bases in between. Germline values: CDR1 MDHEN, CDR2 SYDVKM. The CDR3 DNA sequence: TGTGCCAGCAGCTCAACTAGACGGGCATCCCAGCATTTT. It translates to CASSSTRRASQHF.

The chain has TRBV28 and TRBJ1-2, with 9 nucleotides matching TRBD1. The CDR3 is made up of 12 amino acids. V trimming: 8 bases; J trimming: 3 bases; junction bases outside the gene matches: 1. Germline CDR1 and CDR2: MDHEN and SYDVKM. CDR3 loop: CASRTGDYGYTF. The CDR3 DNA is TGTGCCAGCCGGACAGGGGACTATGGCTACACCTTC.

The chain joins TRBV4-1 to TRBJ2-7, with D possibly matching TRBD2 (5 bases). Trimming took 4 bases from V and 3 from J, leaving 16 bases between them. The CDR3 spans 15 residues. Per germline, CDR1 MGHRA and CDR2 YSYEKL. The CDR3 DNA reads as TGCGCCAGCAGCCTCTTAGAGGGCAGGAGCTACGAGCAGTACTTC. Translated: CASSLLEGRSYEQYF.